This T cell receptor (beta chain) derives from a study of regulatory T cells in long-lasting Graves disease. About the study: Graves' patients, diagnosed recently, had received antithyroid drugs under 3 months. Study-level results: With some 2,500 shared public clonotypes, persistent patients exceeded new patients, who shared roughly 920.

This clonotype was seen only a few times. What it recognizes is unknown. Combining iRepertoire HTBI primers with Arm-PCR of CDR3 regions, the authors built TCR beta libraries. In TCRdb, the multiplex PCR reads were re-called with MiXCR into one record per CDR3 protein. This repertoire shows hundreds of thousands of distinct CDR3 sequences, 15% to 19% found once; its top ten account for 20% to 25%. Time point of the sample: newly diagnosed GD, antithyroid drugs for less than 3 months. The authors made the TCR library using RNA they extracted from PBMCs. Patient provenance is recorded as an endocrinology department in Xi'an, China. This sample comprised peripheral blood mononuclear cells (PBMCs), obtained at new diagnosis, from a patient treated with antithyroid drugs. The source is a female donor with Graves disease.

The CDR3 DNA reads as TGTGCCAGCAGCCGTGGCGGTTGGGGGGGAGATACGCAGTATTTT. This codes for CASSRGGWGGDTQYF. This chain joins TRBV13 and TRBJ2-3; TRBD2 aligns across 7 bases. This CDR3 comprises 15 residues. Germline CDR1 reads PRHDT; CDR2 reads FYEKMQ (reference sequence). Trimming removed 5 bases from V and 5 bases from J; junction bases left unmatched: 10.